This TCR beta chain was sequenced during a study of shared clonotypes between healthy human individuals. As for the study in general: Researchers drew samples from a couple of women and a few men aged 18 to 49. Study results and limitations: Across a handful of donors, naive CD4 shared roughly 5%, naive CD8 under 4%, memory CD4 roughly 2.2%, memory CD8 under 0.5%.

Profiled with immunoSEQ multiplex PCR; TCRdb holds only in-frame clones, not every one. Of roughly 2 million clones in the sample, nearly 97% were seen once. This clone has a single count. Its antigen is as yet unknown. Other DNA sequences in this sample translate to the same CDR3. The CDR3 has 15 amino acids. Per germline, CDR1 SGHRS and CDR2 YFSETQ. V gave up 4 bases and J gave up 3 bases; unmatched junction bases: 4. This TCR came from a man in his late teens or twenties in good health. The sequencing sample was made of naive CD4+ T cells sorted from blood. This sample's subset: CD45RA+ positively selected. V is TRBV5-1 and J is TRBJ2-3, with 11 bases fitting TRBD1. CDR3: CASSLGQGATDTQYF. The CDR3 region has the DNA TGCGCCAGCAGCCTCGGACAGGGGGCGACAGATACGCAGTATTTT. Combining the CDR3 with reference TRBV5-1 and TRBJ2-3 gives the whole variable domain KAGVTQTPRYLIKTRGQQVTLSCSPISGHRSVSWYQQTPGQGLQFLFEYFSETQRNKGNFPGRFSGRQFSNSRSEMNVSTLELGDSALYLCASSLGQGATDTQYFGPGTRLTVL.